The 32 T cell receptor beta chains listed next were all sequenced from one sample in a study of blood T cell repertoires in COVID-19. Profiled with immunoSEQ multiplex PCR; TCRdb holds only in-frame clones, not every one. Counted here are about 69,000 clones, 65% to 85% occurring once; the ten biggest clones make up approximately 15%. Sequenced: peripheral blood. These receptor sequences come from a man aged 55 to 70 with acute or convalescent COVID-19.

This clone was seen just once. The chain combines TRBV12-3 or TRBV12-4 with TRBJ1-2; D not certain. The CDR3 extends over 11 amino acids. V gave up 6 bases and J gave up 8 bases, with 10 bases separating them. CDR3 sequence: CASRRLGGYTF. The DNA of the CDR3 is TGTGCCAGCAGGAGGCTTGGAGGCTACACCTTC.

The chain carries TRBV6-1 and TRBJ1-4; D possibly corresponds to TRBD1 (5 bases). The CDR3 is 15 residues long. CDR1 and CDR2 from the germline V gene are MNHNS and SASEGT. V was cut by 3 bases and J by 2 bases, with 10 bases left in between. CDR3 residues: CASSDWGGTNEKLFF. In DNA form, the CDR3 reads TGTGCCAGCAGTGATTGGGGGGGGACTAATGAAAAACTGTTTTTT.

The chain is built from TRBV7-8 and TRBJ1-1; D may be TRBD1 (5 bases). V gave up 5 bases and J gave up 4 bases, with 11 bases separating them. The germline V gene encodes CDR1 SGHVS and CDR2 FQNEAQ. The CDR3 sequence is 13 residues long. This CDR3 reads CASSPGGVTEAFF. The CDR3 region has the DNA TGTGCCAGCAGCCCCGGAGGGGTCACTGAAGCTTTCTTT.

This chain links TRBV4-3 with TRBJ2-7; no definite D call. The V gene lost 0 bases and the J gene lost 2 bases, with 11 bases spanning the gap. This CDR3 has 15 residues. Germline V lookup: CDR1 LGHNA, CDR2 YSLEER. The CDR3 nucleotides read TGCGCCAGCAGCCAAGATCGGAACAGAGCCTACGAGCAGTACTTC. It yields the protein CASSQDRNRAYEQYF.

V usage is TRBV25-1 and J usage is TRBJ1-2; 8 bases are a match to TRBD1. CDR1 and CDR2 (germline): MGHDK, SYGVNS. The CDR3 totals 15 residues. Trimming took 3 bases from V and 2 from J; bases not matched to a gene: 5. The CDR3 coding sequence is TGTGCCAGCAGTGACCCTGGACAGGGCAACTATGGCTACACCTTC. Translated: CASSDPGQGNYGYTF.

The gene calls are TRBV7-2 and TRBJ1-4, with TRBD1 identical over 9 bases. V lost 5 bases, J lost 6 bases, and 4 bases stayed unmatched. Germline V gives CDR1 SGHTA, CDR2 FQGNSA. The CDR3 contains 14 residues. The CDR3 spells CASSLRQGDEKLFF. As DNA, the CDR3 is TGTGCCAGCAGCCTACGACAGGGGGATGAAAAACTGTTTTTT.

The V call is TRBV28, the J call TRBJ1-6; D unclear. Looked up from germline, CDR1 is MDHEN and CDR2 is SYDVKM. Trimming cost V 2 bases and J 9 bases, with 11 bases left between them. The CDR3 has 14 amino acids. CDR3 residues: CASSLILHGSPLHF. In DNA form, the CDR3 reads TGTGCCAGCAGTTTAATCCTGCACGGTTCACCCCTCCACTTT.

The rearrangement joins TRBV4-1 to TRBJ2-7; D ambiguous. Germline V CDR1 and CDR2: MGHRA, YSYEKL. CDR3 length: 13 amino acids. The V end was cut by 1 base, the J end by 0 bases, with 4 bases between. The CDR3 sequence: CASSQGSSYEQYF. In DNA form, the CDR3 reads TGCGCCAGCAGCCAAGGCAGCTCCTACGAGCAGTACTTC.

This chain uses TRBV6-1 with TRBJ1-5; D might be TRBD1 (5 bases). The CDR3 length is 16 residues. Between the trimmed V and J ends, which lost 4 bases and 6 bases, there was a span of 19 bases. CDR1 is MNHNS, CDR2 SASEGT, per germline. The CDR3 is CASSASGVGGGQPQHF. The CDR3 coding sequence is TGTGCCAGCAGTGCCAGTGGCGTTGGGGGAGGTCAGCCCCAGCATTTT.

The V call is TRBV7-2, the J call TRBJ2-3, with TRBD2 matching over 12 bases. The V segment lost 8 bases and the J segment 1 base; nucleotides outside the gene matches: 13. The CDR3 spans 18 residues. Germline V gene data show CDR1 as SGHTA and CDR2 as FQGNSA. The CDR3 DNA sequence: TGTGCCAGCGCGAGACCTAGCGGGGGGGTTACGCGCACAGATACGCAGTATTTT. Its protein product is CASARPSGGVTRTDTQYF.

The rearrangement joins TRBV5-4 to TRBJ1-4, with 8 bases matching TRBD1. Trimming took 5 bases from V and 0 from J; bases not matched to a gene: 3. The CDR3 spans 15 residues. CDR1 is SGHNT and CDR2 is YYREEE in the germline V gene (reference sequence). The CDR3 sequence is CASRKQGATNEKLFF. CDR3 bases: TGTGCCAGCAGGAAACAGGGGGCAACTAATGAAAAACTGTTTTTT. Together with reference TRBV5-4 and TRBJ1-4, the CDR3 gives the full variable domain: ETGVTQSPTHLIKTRGQQVTLRCSSQSGHNTVSWYQQALGQGPQFIFQYYREEENGRGNFPPRFSGLQFPNYSSELNVNALELDDSALYLCASRKQGATNEKLFFGSGTQLSVL.

This clone was seen a single time. V is TRBV19 and J is TRBJ2-1, with D tentatively TRBD2 (6 bases). Trimming cost V 2 bases and J 8 bases, with 22 bases left between them. The CDR3 loop spans 17 amino acids. CDR1 and CDR2 (germline): LNHDA, SQIVND (reference sequence). The CDR3 protein is CASSIPRGSAKGYEQFF. CDR3 DNA: TGTGCCAGTAGTATACCCCGGGGGAGCGCGAAGGGCTATGAGCAGTTCTTC.

V and J are TRBV5-6 and TRBJ1-2; D might be TRBD1 (5 bases). This CDR3 is built from 16 residues. V gave up 7 bases and J gave up 3 bases, with 22 bases separating them. CDR1 is SGHDT, CDR2 YYEEEE, per germline. CDR3 coding DNA: TGTGCCAGCCTGACGGCCACAGGAGGGGATCACTATGGCTACACCTTC. Encoded protein: CASLTATGGDHYGYTF.

The V call is TRBV5-4, the J call TRBJ2-1, with 11 positions matching TRBD2. Germline loops: CDR1 SGHNT, CDR2 YYREEE (reference sequence). J gave up 2 bases and V 2 bases, and 0 bases lay outside the gene matches. The CDR3 extends over 15 amino acids. The CDR3 DNA reads TGTGCCAGCAGCTTTAGCGGGGGGGCCTACAATGAGCAGTTCTTC. It specifies CASSFSGGAYNEQFF.

This clone has just a few counts. CDR3 nucleotides: TGTGCCAGTAGTATCGGCGGGGGGGCCTACGAGCAGTACTTC. Its translation: CASSIGGGAYEQYF. V gene TRBV19 combines with J gene TRBJ2-7; 9 bases match TRBD2. Unmatched junction bases numbered 2, after V lost 3 bases and J lost 2 bases. The CDR3 totals 14 residues. Germline V gives CDR1 LNHDA, CDR2 SQIVND (reference sequence). Drawing the rest from reference TRBV19 and TRBJ2-7, the complete variable domain is DGGITQSPKYLFRKEGQNVTLSCEQNLNHDAMYWYRQDPGQGLRLIYYSQIVNDFQKGDIAEGYSVSREKKESFPLTVTSAQKNPTAFYLCASSIGGGAYEQYFGPGTRLTVT.

The chain links TRBV4-3 to TRBJ1-2; 10 positions agree with TRBD1. In germline, CDR1 is LGHNA, CDR2 YSLEER. The J segment lost 8 bases and the V segment lost 0 bases, leaving 3 bases of the junction unmatched. The CDR3 totals 14 residues. Here the CDR3 reads CASSQDWDRGGYTF. The DNA for the CDR3 is TGCGCCAGCAGCCAAGATTGGGACAGGGGCGGCTACACCTTC.

This clone has a single count. The chain couples TRBV3-1 (or the pseudogene TRBV3-2) to TRBJ1-1; 7 nucleotides agree with TRBD1. Losses at the gene ends were 5 bases for V and 1 base for J; bases not matched to a gene: 4. The CDR3 length is 14 residues. Germline loops: CDR1 LGHDT, CDR2 YNNKEL (reference sequence). The CDR3 is CASSDWDRNTEAFF. The CDR3 region has the DNA TGTGCCAGCAGCGATTGGGACAGGAACACTGAAGCTTTCTTT.

The rearrangement joins TRBV4-3 to TRBJ1-6; D not certain. The ends were cut back, 1 base at V and 0 bases at J, with 7 bases in the middle. CDR1 LGHNA and CDR2 YSLEER come from the germline V gene. This CDR3 is 16 amino acids long. The CDR3 protein is CASSQATSSYNSPLHF. Here the CDR3 DNA reads TGCGCCAGCAGCCAAGCTACGAGCTCCTATAATTCACCCCTCCACTTT.

The J gene is TRBJ1-4, the V gene TRBV19, with TRBD1 matching 11 bases. CDR1 and CDR2 from the germline V gene are LNHDA and SQIVND (reference sequence). V lost 10 bases, J lost 7 bases, and 8 bases stayed unmatched. The CDR3 covers 14 residues. This CDR3 is CATSPGTGGEKLFF. CDR3 nucleotide sequence: TGTGCCACCTCCCCCGGGACAGGGGGTGAAAAACTGTTTTTT.

This chain connects TRBV10-3 to TRBJ1-2; 7 bases line up with TRBD1. The CDR3 runs to 13 residues. Germline CDR1 ENHRY, CDR2 SYGVKD. V shed 5 bases and J 4 bases; nucleotides not matched to a gene: 4. Here the CDR3 DNA reads TGTGCCATCAGTCCCGGACAGGTCTATGGCTACACCTTC. The encoded protein is CAISPGQVYGYTF.

This clone was seen more than once but under ten times. The J gene is TRBJ1-1, the V gene TRBV6-5; the D gene is possibly TRBD1 (6 bases). This CDR3 spans 14 amino acids. Trimming pared 6 bases from V and 2 bases from J, leaving 13 bases between. The germline V gene has CDR1 MNHEY and CDR2 SVGAGI. The CDR3 loop reads CASSGHRANTEAFF. The CDR3 DNA sequence: TGTGCCAGCAGCGGTCACAGGGCTAACACTGAAGCTTTCTTT.

The CDR3: CASSPEGLTGETYEQYF. Here the CDR3 DNA reads TGTGCCAGCAGCCCCGAGGGTTTGACAGGGGAAACCTACGAGCAGTACTTC. V usage is TRBV5-6 and J usage is TRBJ2-7; 8 positions match TRBD1. This CDR3 spans 17 amino acids. Germline assignment: CDR1 SGHDT and CDR2 YYEEEE. J lost 2 bases, V lost 4 bases, and 14 bases had no gene match.

This chain links TRBV7-2 with TRBJ1-6, with 9 bases that match TRBD1. This CDR3 comprises 18 residues. Germline V gene lookup returns CDR1 SGHTA and CDR2 FQGNSA. With 0 bases clipped from V and 3 bases from J, the junction kept 6 bases outside the gene matches. This chain's CDR3 is CASSLAQQGAYYNSPLHF. CDR3 DNA: TGTGCCAGCAGCTTAGCCCAACAGGGGGCTTACTATAATTCACCCCTCCACTTT.

V gene TRBV18 combines with J gene TRBJ1-1, with 9 bases identical to TRBD1. CDR1 and CDR2 from the germline V gene are KGHSH and LQKENI. Trimming took 6 bases from V and 1 from J; bases not matched to a gene: 6. The CDR3 is 15 amino acids. DNA of the CDR3: TGTGCCAGCTCGAAGACAGGGGGTACGAACACTGAAGCTTTCTTT. Translated, it gives CASSKTGGTNTEAFF.

This chain joins TRBV5-8 and TRBJ2-4; 9 nucleotides agree with TRBD1. Germline V CDR1 and CDR2: SGHTS, YDEGEE. V gave up 4 bases and J gave up 5 bases; unmatched junction bases: 10. CDR3 size: 16 residues. The CDR3 region is CASSPPQWTGENIQYF. CDR3 coding DNA: TGTGCCAGCAGCCCACCACAATGGACAGGGGAAAACATTCAGTACTTC.

The J gene is TRBJ2-2, the V gene TRBV5-4; TRBD1 agrees at 10 bases. Germline V lookup: CDR1 SGHNT, CDR2 YYREEE (reference sequence). The CDR3 runs 16 residues. Trimming removed 4 bases from V and 3 bases from J; junction bases left unmatched: 6. CDR3 nucleotides: TGTGCCAGCAGCCCCCCCGGGACAGGGGACACCGGGGAGCTGTTTTTT. Its translation is CASSPPGTGDTGELFF. Together with reference TRBV5-4 and TRBJ2-2, the CDR3 gives the full variable domain: ETGVTQSPTHLIKTRGQQVTLRCSSQSGHNTVSWYQQALGQGPQFIFQYYREEENGRGNFPPRFSGLQFPNYSSELNVNALELDDSALYLCASSPPGTGDTGELFFGEGSRLTVL.

This clone has just a few counts. The V call is TRBV9, the J call TRBJ2-2; TRBD1 might be the D (5 bases). The CDR3 sequence is 15 residues long. Germline CDR1 and CDR2: SGDLS and YYNGEE. Deletions cut 3 bases from V and 1 base from J, with 10 bases between. The CDR3: CASSATDRNTGELFF. CDR3 coding DNA: TGTGCCAGCAGCGCGACCGACAGGAACACCGGGGAGCTGTTTTTT.

The count of this clone is one. V usage is TRBV2 and J usage is TRBJ1-4, with TRBD1 matching 8 bases. This CDR3 contains 14 residues. Losses at the gene ends were 6 bases for V and 8 bases for J; bases not matched to a gene: 8. CDR1 is SNHLY and CDR2 is FYNNEI in the germline V gene. The CDR3 region has the DNA TGTGCCAGCAGCTCACAGGGGGTGGGGGAAAAACTGTTTTTT. It translates to CASSSQGVGEKLFF.

This chain joins TRBV6-5 and TRBJ1-1; no reliable D call. V lost 7 bases to trimming and J lost 3 bases, with 9 bases between them. CDR3 length: 12 residues. Germline values: CDR1 MNHEY, CDR2 SVGAGI. The CDR3 DNA reads TGTGCCAGCATGAGTTTTGACACTGAAGCTTTCTTT. Protein sequence: CASMSFDTEAFF.

The sample holds a few counts of this clone. The chain combines TRBV2 with TRBJ1-1; D remains unclear. V was shortened by 10 bases and J by 3 bases, with 9 bases between the two germline ends. Germline values: CDR1 SNHLY, CDR2 FYNNEI. The CDR3 is 11 amino acids. The DNA of the CDR3 is TGTGCCACCGGGTACGACACTGAAGCTTTCTTT. Its protein is CATGYDTEAFF.

The V and J genes are TRBV5-1 and TRBJ1-1; 7 bases map to TRBD1. CDR1 SGHRS and CDR2 YFSETQ come from the germline V gene. V trimming: 0 bases; J trimming: 3 bases; junction bases outside the gene matches: 5. CDR3 size: 15 residues. The CDR3 loop reads CASSLGGGSYTEAFF. The CDR3 DNA follows: TGCGCCAGCAGCTTGGGAGGGGGCTCGTACACTGAAGCTTTCTTT.

This clone was detected only once. This chain links TRBV1 with TRBJ1-4; TRBD1, the table's D call, lacks a check against the DNA. TRBV1 is designated a pseudogene. The CDR3 sequence is 17 residues long. CDR3 coding DNA: TGCACCAGCAGCCAAGATCCTGGGGGCGAAACTAATGAAAAACTGTTTTTT. As protein: CTSSQDPGGETNEKLFF.